This paragraph covers one T cell receptor (beta chain) sequence. This entry belongs to a study of blood T cell repertoires in COVID-19. Authors' processing steps: Reference gene primer amplification yielded estimated nucleated cell counts. The assay was immunoSEQ multiplex PCR, and TCRdb's table has in-frame clones only and misses some. The V and J calls and clone size come from that table; D and trimming were worked out from the DNA. The sample lists some 200,000 clones, 80% occurring once. V was clipped by 7 bases and J by 2 bases; unmatched bases: 5. The V gene's germline CDR1 is MDHEN and CDR2 SYDVKM. There are 14 residues in the CDR3.

The sequenced sample was peripheral blood. The TCR sequence derives from a human donor in a cohort sampled during active COVID-19. The rearrangement uses TRBV28 and TRBJ2-5, with TRBD2 matching 9 bases. This CDR3 is CASTLTSGQETQYF. CDR3 coding DNA: TGTGCCAGCACCCTGACTAGCGGACAAGAGACCCAGTACTTC. Variable domain in full (rest from reference TRBV28 and TRBJ2-5): DVKVTQSSRYLVKRTGEKVFLECVQDMDHENMFWYRQDPGLGLRLIYFSYDVKMKEKGDIPEGYSVSREKKERFSLILESASTNQTSMYLCASTLTSGQETQYFGPGTRLLVL.